This T cell receptor (beta chain) stems from a study of blood T cell repertoires in COVID-19. In the study overall: Sites across the United States, Italy and Spain contributed samples from acute and convalescent COVID-19.

Authors' analysis steps: Reference gene primer amplification yielded estimated nucleated cell counts. Clones were sequenced by immunoSEQ multiplex PCR, and TCRdb holds only the in-frame ones, with some missing. Clone size and V and J calls were adopted from that table, with D and trimming inferred from the DNA. The sample consists of tens of thousands of clones, roughly nine tenths of them appearing once. V lost 3 bases and J lost 4; bases outside the gene matches: 7. Germline-derived CDR1 and CDR2 are SGDLS and YYNGEE. The CDR3 is 15 amino acids. The TCR comes from a woman aged 45-59 years with active COVID-19. Sequencing was carried out using peripheral blood. This chain joins TRBV9 and TRBJ2-7; TRBD1 matches at 10 bases. CDR3 protein: CASSAAGTGAYEQYF. As DNA, the CDR3 is TGTGCCAGCAGCGCAGCGGGGACAGGGGCTTACGAGCAGTACTTC.